Listed here are 17 T cell receptor beta chains from one sample, sequenced in a study of T-cell reconstitution after alpha-beta-depleted transplantation in children. Unique molecular identifiers were used in preparing the TCRbeta library. TCRdb recomputed calls from the PCR reads with MiXCR, one row per CDR3 protein. Altogether approximately 390,000 distinct CDR3 sequences are present, about 11% being singletons, with the ten largest covering roughly 6%. The source material was PBMCs from the stem cell graft donor, sampled from the stem cell graft. Every receptor here comes from a human donor who donated a stem cell graft to a child with acute myeloid leukemia.

This chain links TRBV7-3 with TRBJ2-2; D is ambiguous. The CDR3 covers 13 residues. V lost 2 bases and J lost 6, with 7 bases in between. Germline V CDR1 and CDR2: SGHTA, FQGTGA. DNA for the CDR3: TGTGCCAGCAGCTTAGATGAATCCGGGGAGCTGTTTTTT. This translates into CASSLDESGELFF. Together with reference TRBV7-3 and TRBJ2-2, the CDR3 gives the full variable domain: GAGVSQTPSNKVTEKGKYVELRCDPISGHTALYWYRQSLGQGPEFLIYFQGTGAADDSGLPNDRFFAVRPEGSVSTLKIQRTERGDSAVYLCASSLDESGELFFGEGSRLTVL.

The sample holds many counts of this clonotype. V is TRBV5-1 and J is TRBJ2-1; TRBD1 agrees at 8 bases. The CDR3 is made up of 14 amino acids. Germline V gene lookup returns CDR1 SGHRS and CDR2 YFSETQ. V shed 5 bases, J shed 9 bases, and the junction held 10 bases outside the gene matches. CDR3 protein: CASSMGQEGGEQFF. In nucleotides, the CDR3 is TGCGCCAGCAGTATGGGACAGGAAGGGGGTGAGCAGTTCTTC.

Many counts were recorded for this clonotype. The V call is TRBV10-3, the J call TRBJ1-2; 9 nucleotides align to TRBD1. The CDR3 totals 16 residues. The V and J ends lost 0 bases and 3 bases, in that order; junction bases with no gene match: 5. CDR1 and CDR2 from the germline V gene are ENHRY and SYGVKD. CDR3 sequence reads: CAISESGWDRDYGYTF. The CDR3 nucleotides read TGTGCCATCAGTGAGTCCGGATGGGACAGGGACTATGGCTACACCTTC.

This clonotype was seen only a few times. CDR3 region: CASSQEGVYNEQFF. CDR3 DNA: TGCGCCAGCAGCCAAGAAGGAGTGTACAATGAGCAGTTCTTC. The rearrangement uses TRBV4-1 and TRBJ2-1; D gene uncertain. This CDR3 has 14 amino acids. Germline CDR1 is MGHRA and CDR2 is YSYEKL. The V and J ends lost 0 bases and 4 bases respectively, with 7 bases between them.

The chain has TRBV3-1 and TRBJ2-1; 13 bases match TRBD2. The ends lost 3 bases at V and 10 bases at J; junction bases unmatched: 9. Germline V gene lookup returns CDR1 LGHDT and CDR2 YNNKEL (reference sequence). CDR3 length equals 16 residues. Here the CDR3 reads CASSQLGTSGIGEQFF. Here the CDR3 DNA reads TGTGCCAGCAGCCAGCTTGGGACTAGCGGGATAGGAGAGCAGTTCTTC.

The chain recombines TRBV5-1 with TRBJ2-7; D not certain. The V gene lost 0 bases and the J gene lost 1 base, with 11 bases spanning the gap. The germline CDR1 and CDR2 sequences are SGHRS and YFSETQ. The CDR3 is made up of 15 amino acids. The CDR3 region has the DNA TGCGCCAGCAGCTTGGACAGCATCTCATCCTACGAGCAGTACTTC. It encodes CASSLDSISSYEQYF. Based on the CDR3 plus reference TRBV5-1 and TRBJ2-7, the full variable domain is KAGVTQTPRYLIKTRGQQVTLSCSPISGHRSVSWYQQTPGQGLQFLFEYFSETQRNKGNFPGRFSGRQFSNSRSEMNVSTLELGDSALYLCASSLDSISSYEQYFGPGTRLTVT.

This chain joins TRBV7-2 and TRBJ1-4, with D possibly TRBD1 on 6 matching bases. CDR1 is SGHTA, CDR2 FQGNSA, per germline. The V end lost 5 bases, the J end lost 5 bases, and 15 bases lay between the germline ends. The CDR3 contains 15 residues. CDR3: CASSRLGAWNEKLFF. CDR3 sequence (DNA): TGTGCCAGCAGCCGCCTGGGGGCGTGGAATGAAAAACTGTTTTTT.

In this sample, this clonotype turned up a few times. The chain has TRBV5-1 and TRBJ2-2, with D possibly matching TRBD2 (6 bases). Trimming removed 1 base at V and 2 bases at J, with 12 bases between. The CDR3 has 16 amino acids. CDR1 is SGHRS, CDR2 YFSETQ, per germline. CDR3 nucleotide sequence: TGCGCCAGCAGCTTGCTGGGACTCCTCAACACCGGGGAGCTGTTTTTT. This translates into CASSLLGLLNTGELFF.

V is TRBV13 and J is TRBJ2-3; a weak D match, TRBD2 (6 bases). The germline CDR1 and CDR2 sequences are PRHDT and FYEKMQ (reference sequence). V lost 8 bases, J lost 2 bases, and 17 bases lay in between. The CDR3 spans 15 residues. CDR3 DNA sequence: TGTGCCAGCCGGGGGTATGGGGGAGACACAGATACGCAGTATTTT. It specifies CASRGYGGDTDTQYF.

This clonotype was observed a handful of times. The chain uses TRBV18 and TRBJ2-2; D gene unclear. V lost 1 base to trimming and J lost 1 base, with 4 bases between them. CDR3 size: 14 residues. Looked up from germline, CDR1 is KGHSH and CDR2 is LQKENI. The DNA for the CDR3 is TGTGCCAGCTCACCACAAAAGAACACCGGGGAGCTGTTTTTT. It codes for CASSPQKNTGELFF.

A few counts support this clonotype. The CDR3: CASRTGTSGFQETQYF. In DNA form, the CDR3 reads TGCGCCAGCAGAACCGGGACTAGCGGATTCCAAGAGACCCAGTACTTC. The gene calls are TRBV5-1 and TRBJ2-5; the match to TRBD2 covers 11 bases. J gave up 1 base and V 5 bases, and 7 bases lay outside the gene matches. CDR3 length equals 16 residues. CDR1 SGHRS and CDR2 YFSETQ come from the germline V gene.

The chain links TRBV28 to TRBJ2-3; D is uncertain. Trimming shortened V by 3 bases and J by 2 bases, and 9 bases separated the two germline ends. This CDR3 has 14 amino acids. From germline, CDR1 is MDHEN and CDR2 SYDVKM. This CDR3 is CASSFPGYTDTQYF. The DNA for the CDR3 is TGTGCCAGCAGTTTCCCCGGGTACACAGATACGCAGTATTTT.

In this sample, this clonotype turned up a few times. This rearrangement joins TRBV24-1 to TRBJ2-3; no reliable D call. The CDR3 has 15 amino acids. The germline V gene encodes CDR1 KGHDR and CDR2 SFDVKD. Trimming took off 1 base at V and 0 bases at J, with 7 bases between the two ends. CDR3 region: CATSDFQDSTDTQYF. CDR3 DNA: TGTGCCACCAGTGATTTCCAGGACAGCACAGATACGCAGTATTTT.

In its sample, this clonotype was seen many times. The CDR3 region is CAIRTDGGWESYEQYF. The CDR3 region has the DNA TGTGCCATCAGAACCGACGGGGGCTGGGAGAGCTACGAGCAGTACTTC. The chain couples TRBV10-3 to TRBJ2-7; TRBD1 or TRBD2 may be the D gene (6 bases each). Trimming stripped 6 bases from V and 3 bases from J, with 21 bases between. Germline-derived CDR1 and CDR2 are ENHRY and SYGVKD. CDR3 length equals 16 residues.

The chain recombines TRBV6-2 or TRBV6-3 with TRBJ2-2, with 7 bases that match TRBD1. CDR1 is MNHEY, CDR2 SVGEGT, per germline. V lost 2 bases and J lost 0; bases outside the gene matches: 3. The CDR3 is 16 residues long. CDR3 nucleotide sequence: TGTGCCAGCAGTTACAGGGGGCCACCGAACACCGGGGAGCTGTTTTTT. This translates into CASSYRGPPNTGELFF.

The rearrangement links TRBV21-1 to TRBJ2-7; TRBD2 is taken as the D call from the table, unchecked against the DNA. TRBV21-1 is deemed a pseudogene. CDR3 length: 16 amino acids. In nucleotides, the CDR3 is TGTGCCAGCAGCAAAGCTTGTCCGGGACTAGTATTCGAGCAGTACGTC. Residues: CASSKACPGLVFEQYV.

The chain carries TRBV6-1 and TRBJ2-1; 13 bases align to TRBD2. J was trimmed by 7 bases and V by 5 bases; bases with no gene match: 11. Looked up from germline, CDR1 is MNHNS and CDR2 is SASEGT. The CDR3 is made up of 17 amino acids. The CDR3 bases are TGTGCCAGCAGTCCCCCTACTAGCGGGAGGGCACGAAATGAGCAGTTCTTC. Translation: CASSPPTSGRARNEQFF.